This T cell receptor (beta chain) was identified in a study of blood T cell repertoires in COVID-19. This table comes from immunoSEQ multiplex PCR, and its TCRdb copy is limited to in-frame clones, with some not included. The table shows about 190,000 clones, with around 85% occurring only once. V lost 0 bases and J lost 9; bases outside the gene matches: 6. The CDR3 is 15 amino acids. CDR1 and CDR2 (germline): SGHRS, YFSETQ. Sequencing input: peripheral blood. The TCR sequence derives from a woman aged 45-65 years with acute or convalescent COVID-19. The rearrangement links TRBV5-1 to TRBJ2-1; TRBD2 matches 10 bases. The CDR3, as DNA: TGCGCCAGCAGCTTGGACCCCTCTAGCGGGAGTGAGCAGTTCTTC. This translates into CASSLDPSSGSEQFF.